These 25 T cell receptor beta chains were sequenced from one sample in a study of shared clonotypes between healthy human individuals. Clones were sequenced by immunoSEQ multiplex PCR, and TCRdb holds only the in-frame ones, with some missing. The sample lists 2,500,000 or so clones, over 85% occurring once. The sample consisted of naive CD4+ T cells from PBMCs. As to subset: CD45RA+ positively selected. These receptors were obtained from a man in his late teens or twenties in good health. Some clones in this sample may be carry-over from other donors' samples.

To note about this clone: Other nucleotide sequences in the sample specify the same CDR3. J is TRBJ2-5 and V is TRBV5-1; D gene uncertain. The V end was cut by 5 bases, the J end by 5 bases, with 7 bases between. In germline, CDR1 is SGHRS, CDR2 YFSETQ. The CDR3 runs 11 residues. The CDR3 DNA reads TGCGCCAGCAGTCTGCGGGAGACCCAGTACTTC. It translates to CASSLRETQYF.

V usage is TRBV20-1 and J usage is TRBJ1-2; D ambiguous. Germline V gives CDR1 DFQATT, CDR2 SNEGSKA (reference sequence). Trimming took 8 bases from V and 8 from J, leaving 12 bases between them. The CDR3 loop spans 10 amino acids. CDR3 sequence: CSFEWEGYTF. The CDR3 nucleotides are TGCAGTTTTGAATGGGAGGGCTACACCTTC.

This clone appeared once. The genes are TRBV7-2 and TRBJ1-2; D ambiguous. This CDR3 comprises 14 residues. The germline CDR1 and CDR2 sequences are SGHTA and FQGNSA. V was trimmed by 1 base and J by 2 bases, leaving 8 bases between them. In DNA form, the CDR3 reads TGTGCCAGCAGCTTAGTTCAGCCGAACTATGGCTACACCTTC. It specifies CASSLVQPNYGYTF.

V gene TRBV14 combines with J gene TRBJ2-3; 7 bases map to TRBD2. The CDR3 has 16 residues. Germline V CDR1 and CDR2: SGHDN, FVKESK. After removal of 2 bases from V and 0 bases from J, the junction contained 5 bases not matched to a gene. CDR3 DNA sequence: TGTGCCAGCAGCCAACAAGCGGGATCAAGCACAGATACGCAGTATTTT. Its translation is CASSQQAGSSTDTQYF.

The CDR3 bases are TGCAGCGTTGCTCGGCAGGGGTCTGAAGCTTTCTTT. Protein product: CSVARQGSEAFF. The rearrangement joins TRBV29-1 to TRBJ1-1, with a possible D match to TRBD1 (6 bases). The CDR3 totals 12 residues. Germline-derived CDR1 and CDR2 are SQVTM and ANQGSEA. V dropped 4 bases and J dropped 6 bases, with 12 bases sitting between them.

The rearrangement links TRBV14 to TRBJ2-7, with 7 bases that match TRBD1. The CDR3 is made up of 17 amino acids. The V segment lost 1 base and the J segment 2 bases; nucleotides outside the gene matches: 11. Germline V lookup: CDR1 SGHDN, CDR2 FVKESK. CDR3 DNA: TGTGCCAGCAGCCAAGGATTTGGGAGACAGGGAACCTACGAGCAGTACTTC. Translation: CASSQGFGRQGTYEQYF.

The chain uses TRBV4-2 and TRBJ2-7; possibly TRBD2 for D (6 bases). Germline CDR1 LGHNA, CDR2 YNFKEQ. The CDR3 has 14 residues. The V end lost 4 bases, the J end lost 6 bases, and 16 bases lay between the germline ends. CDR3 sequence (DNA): TGTGCCAGCAGCCTACCTGGGACTGGAGTCGAGCAGTACTTC. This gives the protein CASSLPGTGVEQYF.

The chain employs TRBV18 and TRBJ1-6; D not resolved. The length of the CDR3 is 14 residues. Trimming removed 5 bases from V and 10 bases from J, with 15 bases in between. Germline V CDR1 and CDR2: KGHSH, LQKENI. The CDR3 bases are TGTGCCAGCTCATTCGCACCGCCCGAGTCACCCCTCCACTTT. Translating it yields CASSFAPPESPLHF.

The CDR3 is CASGRSGGEETQYF. The DNA for the CDR3 is TGCGCCAGTGGAAGGTCGGGGGGCGAAGAGACCCAGTACTTC. The genes are TRBV5-1 and TRBJ2-5; D is possibly TRBD2 (7 bases). The V gene's germline CDR1 is SGHRS and CDR2 YFSETQ. This CDR3 has 14 residues. Trimming stripped 8 bases from V and 3 bases from J, with 17 bases between.

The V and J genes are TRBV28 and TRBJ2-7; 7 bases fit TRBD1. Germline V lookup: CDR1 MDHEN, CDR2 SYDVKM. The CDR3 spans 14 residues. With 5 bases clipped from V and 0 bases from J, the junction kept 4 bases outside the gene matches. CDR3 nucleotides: TGTGCCAGCAGTAGACAGGGAATCTCCTACGAGCAGTACTTC. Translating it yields CASSRQGISYEQYF.

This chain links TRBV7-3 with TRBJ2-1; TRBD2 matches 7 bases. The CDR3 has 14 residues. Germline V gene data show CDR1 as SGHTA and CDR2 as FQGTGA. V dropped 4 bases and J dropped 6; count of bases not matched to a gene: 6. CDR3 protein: CASSSGLSPNEQFF. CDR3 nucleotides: TGTGCCAGCAGCTCGGGACTATCCCCCAATGAGCAGTTCTTC.

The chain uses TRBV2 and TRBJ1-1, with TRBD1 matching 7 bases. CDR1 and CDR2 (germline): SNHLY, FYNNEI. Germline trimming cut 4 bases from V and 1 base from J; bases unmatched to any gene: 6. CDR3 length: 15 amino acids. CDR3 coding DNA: TGTGCCAGCAGTGTCCAGGGACAGAAGAACACTGAAGCTTTCTTT. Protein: CASSVQGQKNTEAFF.

CDR3 region: CASSLSAGNPYEQYF. The DNA for the CDR3 is TGTGCCAGCAGTTTATCCGCGGGTAACCCTTACGAGCAGTACTTC. The V gene is TRBV27, the J gene TRBJ2-7, with D possibly TRBD2 on 5 matching bases. V was cut by 0 bases and J by 4 bases, with 13 bases left in between. This CDR3 has 15 amino acids. Germline V lookup: CDR1 MNHEY, CDR2 SMNVEV (reference sequence).

The CDR3 DNA is TGTGCCAGCGTTAGCGGGAGGGCCGGGAGAAGTGAGCAGTTCTTC. As protein: CASVSGRAGRSEQFF. This chain connects TRBV6-1 to TRBJ2-1; 11 nucleotides align to TRBD2. Looked up from germline, CDR1 is MNHNS and CDR2 is SASEGT. V lost 8 bases to trimming and J lost 9 bases; unmatched junction nucleotides: 12. The CDR3 loop spans 15 amino acids.

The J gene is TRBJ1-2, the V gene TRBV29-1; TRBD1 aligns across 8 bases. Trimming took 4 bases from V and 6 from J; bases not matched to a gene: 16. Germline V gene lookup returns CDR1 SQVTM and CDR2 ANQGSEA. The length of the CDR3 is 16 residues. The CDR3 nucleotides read TGCAGCGTTGGGCTTAGGACAGGGAGTCCCCCTAATGGCTACACCTTC. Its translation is CSVGLRTGSPPNGYTF.

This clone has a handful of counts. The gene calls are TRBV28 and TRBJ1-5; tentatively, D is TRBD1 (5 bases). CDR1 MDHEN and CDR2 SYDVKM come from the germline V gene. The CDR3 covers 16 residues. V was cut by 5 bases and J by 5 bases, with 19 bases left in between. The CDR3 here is CASSQVGGAGYQPQHF. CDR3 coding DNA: TGTGCCAGCAGTCAAGTCGGTGGGGCAGGGTATCAGCCCCAGCATTTT.

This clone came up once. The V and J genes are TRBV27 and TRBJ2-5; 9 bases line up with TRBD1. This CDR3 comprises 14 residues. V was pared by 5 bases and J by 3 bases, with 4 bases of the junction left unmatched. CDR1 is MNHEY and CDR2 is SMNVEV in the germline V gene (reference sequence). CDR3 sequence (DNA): TGTGCCAGCAGTACAAGGGACAGGGAAGAGACCCAGTACTTC. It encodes CASSTRDREETQYF.

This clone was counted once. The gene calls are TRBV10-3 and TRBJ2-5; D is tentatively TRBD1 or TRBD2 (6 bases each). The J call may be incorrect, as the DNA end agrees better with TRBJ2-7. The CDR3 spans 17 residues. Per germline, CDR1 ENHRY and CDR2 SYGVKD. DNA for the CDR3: TGTGCCATCAGTGCAACGTGGGGGGCAGGGGACCGCTACGAGCAGTACTTC. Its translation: CAISATWGAGDRYEQYF.

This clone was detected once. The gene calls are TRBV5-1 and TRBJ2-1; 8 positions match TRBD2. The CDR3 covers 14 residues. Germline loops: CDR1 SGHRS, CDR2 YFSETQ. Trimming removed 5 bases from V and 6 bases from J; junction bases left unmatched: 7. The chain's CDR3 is CASRSLADPNEQFF. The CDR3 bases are TGCGCCAGCAGATCACTAGCGGACCCCAATGAGCAGTTCTTC.

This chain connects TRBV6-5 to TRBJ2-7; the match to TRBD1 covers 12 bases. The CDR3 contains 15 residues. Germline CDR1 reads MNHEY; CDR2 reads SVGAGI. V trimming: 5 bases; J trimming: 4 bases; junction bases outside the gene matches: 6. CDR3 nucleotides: TGTGCCAGCAGTGTCAGGGGACAGGGGGCTTACGAGCAGTACTTC. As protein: CASSVRGQGAYEQYF.

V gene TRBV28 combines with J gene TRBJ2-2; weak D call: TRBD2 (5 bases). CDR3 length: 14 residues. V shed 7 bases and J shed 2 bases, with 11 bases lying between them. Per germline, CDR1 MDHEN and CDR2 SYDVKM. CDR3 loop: CASKGLHNTGELFF. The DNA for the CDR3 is TGTGCCAGCAAAGGACTCCACAACACCGGGGAGCTGTTTTTT.

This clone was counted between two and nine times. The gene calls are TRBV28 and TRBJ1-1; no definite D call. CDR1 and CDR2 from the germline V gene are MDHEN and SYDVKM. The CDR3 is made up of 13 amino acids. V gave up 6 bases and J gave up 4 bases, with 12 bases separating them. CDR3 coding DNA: TGTGCCAGCAGGACCCATAAGGCCACTGAAGCTTTCTTT. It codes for CASRTHKATEAFF.

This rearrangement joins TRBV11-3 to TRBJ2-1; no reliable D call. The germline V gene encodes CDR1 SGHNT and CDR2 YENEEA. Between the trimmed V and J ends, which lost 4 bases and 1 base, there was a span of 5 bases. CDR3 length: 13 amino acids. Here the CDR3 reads CASSSRSYNEQFF. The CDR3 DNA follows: TGTGCCAGCAGCTCACGGTCCTACAATGAGCAGTTCTTC.

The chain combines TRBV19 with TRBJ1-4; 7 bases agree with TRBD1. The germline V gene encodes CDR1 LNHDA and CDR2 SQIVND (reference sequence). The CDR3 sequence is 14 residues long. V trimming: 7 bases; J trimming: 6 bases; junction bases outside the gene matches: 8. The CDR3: CASTNDREDEKLFF. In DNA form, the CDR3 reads TGTGCCAGTACCAACGACAGGGAGGATGAAAAACTGTTTTTT.

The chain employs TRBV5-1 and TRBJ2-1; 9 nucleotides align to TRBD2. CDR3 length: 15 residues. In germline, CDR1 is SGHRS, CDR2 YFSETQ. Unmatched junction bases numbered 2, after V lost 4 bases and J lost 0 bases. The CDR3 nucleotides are TGCGCCAGCAGCGTTAGCGGGAGCTCCTACAATGAGCAGTTCTTC. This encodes CASSVSGSSYNEQFF.